This TCR beta chain was identified in a study of early T cells in non-severe SARS-CoV-2 infection. Separate cDNA molecules each had unique molecular identifiers attached to them. TCRdb analysed the 5' RACE reads with MiXCR anew, one entry per CDR3 protein. The data contain over 20,000 distinct CDR3 sequences, roughly 4.7% of them singletons. The germline CDR1 and CDR2 sequences are SGHKS and YYEKEE (reference sequence). This CDR3 region has 14 residues. Between the trimmed V and J ends, which lost 2 bases and 1 base, there was a span of 9 bases. The chain carries TRBV5-5 and TRBJ1-1; possible D gene TRBD1, 5 bases. The specimen was whole blood. The TCR was taken from an adult who was a healthcare worker with PCR-confirmed SARS-CoV-2 infection or an uninfected control (not recorded which). CDR3 bases: TGTGCCAGCAGCTTCGACAGTCAGAACACTGAAGCTTTCTTT. Translating gives CASSFDSQNTEAFF.